This T cell receptor (beta chain) was recorded in a study of control samples from healthy donors and cancer patients. The CDR3 runs 13 residues. Trimming removed 7 bases at V and 7 bases at J, with 14 bases between. Germline CDR1 and CDR2: MNHEY and SVGAGI. The method was immunoSEQ multiplex PCR; TCRdb's version includes in-frame clones alone and lacks a portion of them. Of about 60,000 clones listed, 90% to 97% were seen once; the top ten hold approximately 0.99%. The TCR comes from a woman between 18 and 29 years old in good health. Sequenced: blood. V is TRBV6-5 and J is TRBJ1-5, with D perhaps TRBD1 (6 bases). Here the CDR3 DNA reads TGTGCCAGCATGGCGAAGGGGGGCCAGCCCCAGCATTTT. Protein product: CASMAKGGQPQHF.